A single sample gave rise to the 16 T cell receptor beta chains below, sequenced in a study of T cells in localized non-small cell lung cancer. Sequenced by immunoSEQ multiplex PCR; TCRdb stores in-frame clones only, minus some. The sample records about 1,700 clones, under 45% being singletons. The sample was normal lung tissue next to the tumor, taken before any cancer treatment. These receptors were obtained from a female donor of 60 years or more with stage II squamous cell lung carcinoma.

This chain connects TRBV25-1 to TRBJ2-7; the D gene is possibly TRBD1 (5 bases). V lost 11 bases, J lost 8 bases, and 22 bases lay in between. The germline V gene encodes CDR1 MGHDK and CDR2 SYGVNS. This CDR3 contains 13 residues. CDR3 nucleotides: TGTGCCTCAGCAGTGATGCAGGGTAGCAAGCAGTACTTC. As protein: CASAVMQGSKQYF.

This chain joins TRBV11-3 and TRBJ2-5, with D possibly matching TRBD2 (5 bases). V lost 0 bases and J 2 bases, leaving 13 bases between the germline ends. The CDR3 loop spans 16 amino acids. Germline V lookup: CDR1 SGHNT, CDR2 YENEEA. The CDR3 spells CASSLEEGYTQETQYF. The CDR3 DNA reads TGTGCCAGCAGCTTAGAAGAGGGTTACACTCAAGAGACCCAGTACTTC.

The chain is built from TRBV29-1 and TRBJ2-7; TRBD1 is a possible D gene (5 bases). The V end was cut by 4 bases, the J end by 2 bases, with 9 bases between. CDR3 size: 12 residues. CDR1 and CDR2 from the germline V gene are SQVTM and ANQGSEA. The CDR3 sequence: CSVVEGAYEQYF. The CDR3 coding sequence is TGCAGCGTTGTGGAAGGGGCCTACGAGCAGTACTTC.

This chain connects TRBV9 to TRBJ2-1; D is possibly TRBD1 (6 bases). Trimming took 0 bases from V and 5 from J, leaving 12 bases between them. CDR3 length: 15 amino acids. Germline V gene data show CDR1 as SGDLS and CDR2 as YYNGEE. The chain's CDR3 is CASSVAARGNNEQFF. The CDR3 region has the DNA TGTGCCAGCAGCGTAGCCGCCAGGGGAAACAATGAGCAGTTCTTC.

J is TRBJ2-7 and V is TRBV23-1; D may be TRBD1 or TRBD2 (7 bases each). TRBV23-1 is reported as an ORF; its role is uncertain. The CDR3 has 16 residues. Trimming took 6 bases from V and 6 from J, leaving 24 bases between them. This CDR3 reads CASSQDRGGGASEQYF. CDR3 DNA sequence: TGCGCCAGCAGCCAAGACCGGGGAGGGGGCGCGTCCGAGCAGTACTTC.

The chain employs TRBV18 and TRBJ2-1; the D call may be TRBD1 or TRBD2 (5 bases each). V was trimmed by 2 bases and J by 6 bases, leaving 11 bases between them. CDR1 KGHSH and CDR2 LQKENI come from the germline V gene. This CDR3 has 14 residues. CDR3 sequence (DNA): TGTGCCAGCTCACCAGGCGGTGGGACCAATGAGCAGTTCTTC. It yields the protein CASSPGGGTNEQFF.

V is TRBV18 and J is TRBJ1-5; D unresolved. The germline V gene has CDR1 KGHSH and CDR2 LQKENI. Trimming took off 6 bases at V and 3 bases at J, with 18 bases between the two ends. CDR3 length equals 16 residues. CDR3 amino acids: CASSKMPGSLNQPQHF. CDR3 nucleotide sequence: TGTGCCAGCTCTAAAATGCCGGGTTCCCTCAATCAGCCCCAGCATTTT.

This clone was counted only a few times. The V gene is TRBV11-3, the J gene TRBJ2-1, with 9 bases matching TRBD2. Trimming at V came to 3 bases and at J to 3 bases, leaving 3 bases not matched to a gene. Germline lookup yields CDR1 SGHNT and CDR2 YENEEA. The CDR3 runs to 15 residues. As DNA, the CDR3 is TGTGCCAGCAGCTTGGCTAGCGGGGTCTACAATGAGCAGTTCTTC. Amino acid sequence: CASSLASGVYNEQFF.

The chain carries TRBV9 and TRBJ2-1; TRBD2 matches at 8 bases. V trimming: 2 bases; J trimming: 5 bases; junction bases outside the gene matches: 6. Germline V gene sequence: CDR1 SGDLS, CDR2 YYNGEE. The length of the CDR3 is 15 residues. In nucleotides, the CDR3 is TGTGCCAGCAGCGTGTCCGCGGGGGGTCACAATGAGCAGTTCTTC. Translated, it gives CASSVSAGGHNEQFF.

This chain links TRBV18 with TRBJ1-2; D gene ambiguous. This CDR3 comprises 15 residues. The germline CDR1 and CDR2 sequences are KGHSH and LQKENI. With 2 bases removed from V and 5 bases from J, the gap between germline ends came to 15 bases. As DNA, the CDR3 is TGTGCCAGCTCACCATCGGCCGGCCAAGGGTATGGCTACACCTTC. Protein: CASSPSAGQGYGYTF.

The sample holds a few counts of this clone. V is TRBV18 and J is TRBJ2-7; 13 nucleotides align to TRBD2. The CDR3 runs to 17 residues. Germline V gene data show CDR1 as KGHSH and CDR2 as LQKENI. The V gene end was trimmed by 1 base and the J gene end by 6 bases; junction bases not matched to a gene: 9. The CDR3 is CASSPLGLAGVPLEQYF. For the CDR3, the DNA is TGTGCCAGCTCACCACTAGGACTAGCGGGAGTCCCCCTCGAGCAGTACTTC. Full variable domain (outside the CDR3, taken from reference TRBV18 and TRBJ2-7): NAGVMQNPRHLVRRRGQEARLRCSPMKGHSHVYWYRQLPEEGLKFMVYLQKENIIDESGMPKERFSAEFPKEGPSILRIQQVVRGDSAAYFCASSPLGLAGVPLEQYFGPGTRLTVT.

The chain carries TRBV12-2 and TRBJ1-6. TRBV12-2 is a listed pseudogene. CDR3 length equals 14 residues. The CDR3 reads CAVGAAELISPLHF. CDR3 nucleotides: TGTGCCGTCGGGGCAGCTGAGTTAATTTCACCCCTCCACTTT.

This chain uses TRBV11-3 with TRBJ2-3, with 13 bases matching TRBD2. The CDR3 covers 19 residues. Germline CDR1 SGHNT, CDR2 YENEEA. J gave up 1 base and V 3 bases, and 10 bases lay outside the gene matches. The CDR3 DNA reads TGTGCCAGCAGCTTGTGGTACTGGACTAGCGGGGGCGGCACAGATACGCAGTATTTT. Encoded protein: CASSLWYWTSGGGTDTQYF. The complete variable domain, with remaining parts taken from reference TRBV11-3 and TRBJ2-3, reads EAGVVQSPRYKIIEKKQPVAFWCNPISGHNTLYWYLQNLGQGPELLIRYENEEAVDDSQLPKDRFSAERLKGVDSTLKIQPAELGDSAVYLCASSLWYWTSGGGTDTQYFGPGTRLTVL.

This clone is classed as medium-sized. The rearrangement uses TRBV4-1 and TRBJ1-5; 7 bases are shared with TRBD1. Germline trimming cut 1 base from V and 4 bases from J; bases unmatched to any gene: 4. Germline CDR1 and CDR2: MGHRA and YSYEKL. The CDR3 length is 15 residues. The CDR3 DNA sequence: TGCGCCAGCAGCCAAGTCAGGGGGTCGAATCAGCCCCAGCATTTT. This codes for CASSQVRGSNQPQHF.

V gene TRBV19 combines with J gene TRBJ2-7; 8 nucleotides line up with TRBD1. Germline-derived CDR1 and CDR2 are LNHDA and SQIVND (reference sequence). The CDR3 has 14 amino acids. Trimming at V came to 3 bases and at J to 5 bases, leaving 6 bases not matched to a gene. The DNA for the CDR3 is TGTGCCAGTAGTATCGCACAGGGGGAACACGAGCAGTACTTC. Residues: CASSIAQGEHEQYF.

V gene TRBV18 combines with J gene TRBJ2-1, with a weak D call TRBD1 (6 bases). Trimming took 5 bases from V and 5 from J, leaving 13 bases between them. The CDR3 has 14 residues. Looked up from germline, CDR1 is KGHSH and CDR2 is LQKENI. DNA for the CDR3: TGTGCCAGCTCAGCGGACAGCAACGACAATGAGCAGTTCTTC. As protein: CASSADSNDNEQFF.